This TCR beta chain was observed in a study of Ad26.COV2.S vaccination and SARS-CoV-2 variants. Findings and caveats of the study: Non-spike TCR breadth showed similarity between vaccine and placebo recipients.

Generated by immunoSEQ multiplex PCR, the TCRdb table keeps only in-frame clones and is missing some. The table records some 240,000 clones, roughly 85% of them present only once. Treatment of the sample: some 20 received Ad26.COV2.S at low or high dose, single or two shots; about 5 received placebo; per-sample allocation not given. Sample collection was performed on day 63 after the first vaccine or placebo injection. This clone was seen many times. The antigen remains unidentified. Trimming cost V 5 bases and J 7 bases, with 14 bases left between them. CDR3 length: 13 residues. This receptor was obtained from a person between 18 and 65 years old who received the Ad26.COV2.S COVID-19 vaccine or a placebo. The chain recombines TRBV12-3 or TRBV12-4 with TRBJ1-2, with D perhaps matching TRBD1 (6 bases). Specimen: peripheral blood, collected in a trial of Ad26.COV2.S vaccine versus placebo. CDR3 loop: CASSGGPRGGYTF. DNA for the CDR3: TGTGCCAGCAGTGGGGGGCCGAGGGGTGGCTACACCTTC.